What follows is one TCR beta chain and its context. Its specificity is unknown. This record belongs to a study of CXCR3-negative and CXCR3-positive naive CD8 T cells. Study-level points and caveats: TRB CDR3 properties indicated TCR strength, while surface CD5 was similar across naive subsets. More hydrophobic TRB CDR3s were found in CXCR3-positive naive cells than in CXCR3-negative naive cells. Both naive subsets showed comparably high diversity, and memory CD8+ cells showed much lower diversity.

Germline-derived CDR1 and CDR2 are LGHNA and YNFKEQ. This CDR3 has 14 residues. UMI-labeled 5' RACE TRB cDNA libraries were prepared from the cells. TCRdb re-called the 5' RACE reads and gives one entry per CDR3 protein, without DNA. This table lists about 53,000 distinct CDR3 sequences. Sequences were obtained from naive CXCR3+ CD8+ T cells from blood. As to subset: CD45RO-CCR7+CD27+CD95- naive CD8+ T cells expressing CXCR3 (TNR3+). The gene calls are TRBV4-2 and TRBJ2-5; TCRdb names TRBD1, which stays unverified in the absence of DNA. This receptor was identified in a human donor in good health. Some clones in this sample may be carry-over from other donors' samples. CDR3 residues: CASSQDGDGETQYF.